This T cell receptor beta chain originates from a study of cytomegalovirus exposure and HLA in healthy donors (dated by TCRdb to 2016 to 2017). Concerning the study at large: According to a later analysis, the roughly 130 validation repertoires were produced on the same platform as the 666 repertoires of the first cohort. The study aimed to test whether signatures of past pathogen exposure could be identified by cataloging public T cell receptors. A separate validation cohort of roughly 120 different subjects was used in addition to the roughly 640-subject first cohort. To predict cytomegalovirus infection status, the study brought together high-throughput TCR immunosequencing, statistical association of individual TCRs with disease status, and machine learning. What the study reported, not specific to this receptor: Cytomegalovirus status was reported to be diagnosed by the classifier with high specificity and sensitivity in both the original and validation cohorts. While some public TCRs were present in many individuals, most TCR sequences turned up only very rarely across donors. In vitro tests confirmed that a few of the cytomegalovirus-associated TCR beta chains recognize cytomegalovirus antigens. A later analysis had no HLA typing for the validation cohort, so co-occurrence there was scored across all 130 or so repertoires. According to the authors, the approach could potentially be generalized to other disease states and immunological phenotypes. A total of about 180 TCR beta chains were listed by the study as associated with cytomegalovirus. In a later analysis, TCRs clustered in the first cohort were found to also tend to co-occur in the 110 or so validation repertoires, with about 94% of cluster scores above 0.

This clone appeared once. Its antigen has not been determined. No base qualities exist here, and no much larger clone lies one base off it. Libraries came from the immunoSEQ multiplex PCR assay. From the authors' description of their analysis: A statistical classification framework was built for diagnosing cytomegalovirus status from the catalog of TCR beta chain sequences. TCRdb's version of the immuneACCESS table is confined to in-frame rearrangements and falls short of the full clone set. An unresolved V gene accounts for under half of the shortfall where checked; the remainder is of unknown origin. The V and J calls and the clone size are those of that table, but D and trimming were determined from the DNA. The sample table shows about 200,000 clones, and 75% to 90% are seen once. Roughly 5.5% of the sample is held by the ten biggest clonotypes. The donors belonged to the validation cohort of about 110 subjects, which was separate from the roughly 670-subject first cohort.

The sequence was obtained from a young woman in good health and CMV-seronegative. Sequencing was carried out using PBMCs.

The DNA is TGCGCCAGCAGCGACCTTACGCTGGAGCAGTACTTC. Its protein reads: CASSDLTLEQYF. The rearranged segments are TRBV5-1 and TRBJ2-7, with an unclear D gene assignment. The CDR3 runs 12 amino acids, cysteine and phenylalanine included. Left in the record is the CDR3 DNA by itself, 36 bases read in frame from the first base. Based on the germline V gene, the CDR1 and CDR2 sequences are SGHRS and YFSETQ. V is shortened by 4 bases, J by 7 bases, and the region joining them spans 12 bases.